The 27 T cell receptor beta chains listed next were all sequenced from one sample in a study of blood T cells in healthy people across ages. Sample-barcoded 5' priming and a J-beta primer mix drove a second PCR of about 7 to 11 cycles. TCRdb called the 5' RACE reads again in MiXCR, with one record for every CDR3 protein. The profile shows more than 800,000 distinct CDR3 sequences, around 30% of them singletons. Source material: blood. The receptors were sampled from a woman older than 75 in good health.

This chain connects TRBV11-2 to TRBJ2-5; D is unresolved. The germline V and J ends were trimmed by 5 bases and 6 bases, with 10 bases remaining between them. Germline V gives CDR1 SGHAT, CDR2 FQNNGV. This CDR3 has 12 amino acids. The CDR3 here is CASSPLAQTQYF. The CDR3 coding sequence is TGTGCCAGCAGCCCACTTGCCCAGACCCAGTACTTC.

In its sample, this clonotype was seen many times. This chain links TRBV4-3 with TRBJ2-3; 7 bases line up with TRBD2. Germline assignment: CDR1 LGHNA and CDR2 YSLEER. After removal of 0 bases from V and 2 bases from J, the junction contained 5 bases not matched to a gene. This CDR3 contains 16 residues. CDR3 coding DNA: TGCGCCAGCAGCCAAGATTACGGGGGGTCCACAGATACGCAGTATTTT. The encoded protein is CASSQDYGGSTDTQYF.

The rearrangement uses TRBV12-3 or TRBV12-4 and TRBJ2-1; 8 bases map to TRBD2. Trimming at V came to 5 bases and at J to 0 bases, leaving 15 bases not matched to a gene. CDR3 length: 19 residues. CDR3: CASSLGEVAGPSSYNEQFF. The CDR3 bases are TGTGCCAGCAGTCTGGGCGAGGTAGCGGGACCTTCCTCCTACAATGAGCAGTTCTTC.

This clonotype was recorded many times. The V gene is TRBV5-1, the J gene TRBJ1-2; 9 positions match TRBD1. Trimming cost V 4 bases and J 4 bases; bases outside gene matches: 8. The CDR3 length is 15 residues. CDR1 is SGHRS, CDR2 YFSETQ, per germline. DNA for the CDR3: TGCGCCAGCAGCCTGGACAGGGGAGTTGGCTATGGCTACACCTTC. Translating it yields CASSLDRGVGYGYTF. Supplemented by reference TRBV5-1 and TRBJ1-2, the full variable domain reads KAGVTQTPRYLIKTRGQQVTLSCSPISGHRSVSWYQQTPGQGLQFLFEYFSETQRNKGNFPGRFSGRQFSNSRSEMNVSTLELGDSALYLCASSLDRGVGYGYTFGSGTRLTVV.

Remarks on this clonotype: A clone one base away is much larger, so this may be a read error. The chain employs TRBV27 and TRBJ2-5; D is possibly TRBD1 (8 bases). The CDR3 sequence is 17 residues long. CDR1 is MNHEY, CDR2 SMNVEV, per germline (reference sequence). The V gene lost 10 bases and the J gene lost 3 bases, with 27 bases spanning the gap. The CDR3: CANRPWTGRAVEETQYF. CDR3 DNA: TGTGCCAACAGACCTTGGACAGGGAGGGCGGTCGAAGAGACCCAGTACTTC.

Points on this clonotype: This clone may be a read error of a much larger clone one base away. This chain connects TRBV25-1 to TRBJ2-5; D is unclear. Trimming pared 11 bases from V and 5 bases from J, leaving 21 bases between. This CDR3 comprises 14 residues. Germline V gene lookup returns CDR1 MGHDK and CDR2 SYGVNS. The CDR3 sequence is CAGNPGPYRETQYF. For the CDR3, the DNA is TGTGCCGGCAATCCGGGCCCTTATAGGGAGACCCAGTACTTC.

In this sample, this clonotype turned up many times. This sequence joins TRBV20-1 and TRBJ2-3; 10 bases line up with TRBD2. The trim removed 0 bases at V and 5 bases at J, leaving 17 bases unmatched. Germline CDR1 and CDR2: DFQATT and SNEGSKA (reference sequence). This CDR3 has 19 residues. The CDR3, as DNA: TGCAGTGCTAGAGATATCCCCCGCAAGCCTAGCGGGGGCGAAGATACGCAGTATTTT. The encoded protein is CSARDIPRKPSGGEDTQYF.

This clonotype was seen repeatedly, ten times or more. The chain combines TRBV5-1 with TRBJ1-2, with D unresolved. Per germline, CDR1 SGHRS and CDR2 YFSETQ. The CDR3 consists of 15 residues. With 4 bases removed from V and 2 bases from J, the gap between germline ends came to 15 bases. The CDR3 is CASSRDPLENYGYTF. Written as DNA, the CDR3 is TGCGCCAGCAGCCGCGACCCTTTGGAGAACTATGGCTACACCTTC.

Turning to this clonotype: A much larger clone lies a single base off, so this may be a read error. The chain combines TRBV2 with TRBJ2-1, with unresolved D. The length of the CDR3 is 13 residues. V lost 7 bases to trimming and J lost 2 bases, with 9 bases between them. Per the germline V gene, CDR1 is SNHLY and CDR2 is FYNNEI. The CDR3 protein is CASKARTYNEQFF. Here the CDR3 DNA reads TGTGCCAGCAAGGCTAGAACCTACAATGAGCAGTTCTTC.

The gene calls are TRBV3-1 and TRBJ1-1, with D perhaps TRBD1 (5 bases). The germline V gene encodes CDR1 LGHDT and CDR2 YNNKEL (reference sequence). CDR3 length: 12 amino acids. V dropped 2 bases and J dropped 6 bases, with 7 bases sitting between them. CDR3 nucleotide sequence: TGTGCCAGCAGCCAACTGGGGGCTGAAGCTTTCTTT. Translated, it gives CASSQLGAEAFF.

Many counts were recorded for this clonotype. CDR3 nucleotides: TGTGCCAGCAGCCAAGATGCAGGGAGAGATACGCAGTATTTT. Encoded protein: CASSQDAGRDTQYF. The chain is built from TRBV3-1 and TRBJ2-3; D may correspond to TRBD1 or TRBD2 (5 bases each). The CDR3 consists of 14 residues. The germline CDR1 and CDR2 sequences are LGHDT and YNNKEL (reference sequence). V was clipped by 0 bases and J by 5 bases, with 9 bases between them.

The sample holds a few counts of this clonotype. The rearrangement uses TRBV24-1 and TRBJ2-7; 7 nucleotides line up with TRBD2. J lost 10 bases, V lost 4 bases, and 12 bases had no gene match. CDR3 length equals 14 residues. CDR1 is KGHDR and CDR2 is SFDVKD in the germline V gene. The DNA of the CDR3 is TGTGCCACCAGTGACCCCCGGACTAGTGGGCCCCAGTACTTC. It yields the protein CATSDPRTSGPQYF.

This clonotype occurred a few times. V and J are TRBV28 and TRBJ2-7; D possibly corresponds to TRBD1 (6 bases). Per the germline V gene, CDR1 is MDHEN and CDR2 is SYDVKM. The V end lost 4 bases, the J end lost 0 bases, and 13 bases lay between the germline ends. The CDR3 loop spans 15 amino acids. CDR3 nucleotide sequence: TGTGCCAGCAGTTCCTACAGGGTCCCCTCCTACGAGCAGTACTTC. The encoded protein is CASSSYRVPSYEQYF.

This clonotype has ten or more counts. The genes are TRBV3-1 and TRBJ1-6; D remains unclear. Germline-derived CDR1 and CDR2 are LGHDT and YNNKEL (reference sequence). This CDR3 contains 16 residues. The ends were cut back, 6 bases at V and 10 bases at J, with 22 bases in the middle. The CDR3 spells CASSATSGVLASPLHF. Written as DNA, the CDR3 is TGTGCCAGCAGTGCAACTTCGGGAGTACTAGCGTCACCCCTCCACTTT.

This chain links TRBV23-1 with TRBJ2-5, with 10 bases matching TRBD2. TRBV23-1 is treated as an ORF (open reading frame) with a function not yet certain. The CDR3 loop spans 16 amino acids. V trimming: 0 bases; J trimming: 11 bases; junction bases outside the gene matches: 12. CDR3 residues: CASSQSKRGGLNEQYF. The CDR3 DNA sequence: TGCGCCAGCAGTCAATCTAAGCGGGGGGGCCTGAATGAGCAGTACTTC.

At least ten counts were recorded for this clonotype. The chain joins TRBV3-1 to TRBJ2-4; D is perhaps TRBD1 (5 bases). V was pared by 4 bases and J by 6 bases, with 10 bases between. Germline V gives CDR1 LGHDT, CDR2 YNNKEL (reference sequence). There are 13 residues in the CDR3. CDR3 protein: CASSPSQGNIQYF. In nucleotides, the CDR3 is TGTGCCAGCAGCCCTTCTCAGGGAAACATTCAGTACTTC.

This clonotype was counted between two and nine times. The chain is built from TRBV28 and TRBJ2-5, with TRBD1 matching over 10 bases. Germline loops: CDR1 MDHEN, CDR2 SYDVKM. This CDR3 has 16 amino acids. V gave up 0 bases and J gave up 11 bases; unmatched junction bases: 12. CDR3 coding DNA: TGTGCCAGCAGTTTATGGGCCGGGACAGGGGCCACCAAGCAGTACTTC. Translation gives CASSLWAGTGATKQYF.

V gene TRBV5-1 combines with J gene TRBJ2-2, with 7 bases matching TRBD1. Germline V CDR1 and CDR2: SGHRS, YFSETQ. This CDR3 comprises 19 residues. J was trimmed by 5 bases and V by 4 bases; bases with no gene match: 20. The CDR3 is CASSPTGKGATRTTGELFF. In nucleotides, the CDR3 is TGCGCCAGCAGCCCTACCGGGAAGGGGGCAACCCGCACGACCGGGGAGCTGTTTTTT.

The V call is TRBV10-3, the J call TRBJ1-5; no definite D call. Germline CDR1 is ENHRY and CDR2 is SYGVKD. Deletions cut 0 bases from V and 4 bases from J, with 7 bases between. The CDR3 is 14 amino acids. This CDR3 reads CAISESARNQPQHF. The CDR3 coding sequence is TGTGCCATCAGTGAGTCGGCCCGTAATCAGCCCCAGCATTTT.

Regarding this clonotype: This may come from a read error, since a much larger clone is one base off. The CDR3 ends on some other residue instead of the conserved phenylalanine or tryptophan, so this is likely a read error. The J gene is TRBJ1-1, the V gene TRBV29-1; no reliable D call. CDR3 size: 14 residues. V gave up 5 bases and J gave up 3 bases, with 16 bases separating them. Germline loops: CDR1 SQVTM, CDR2 ANQGSEA. CDR3 in amino acids: CSVKVRTGDTEAFL. Here the CDR3 DNA reads TGCAGCGTTAAGGTACGGACCGGGGACACTGAAGCTTTCTTA.

Ten or more counts support this clonotype. V is TRBV7-2 and J is TRBJ1-4; no reliable D call. CDR1 is SGHTA, CDR2 FQGNSA, per germline. The CDR3 extends over 14 amino acids. The ends were cut back, 4 bases at V and 8 bases at J, with 14 bases in the middle. DNA for the CDR3: TGTGCCAGCAGCTCTGGGTGGGCTGGAGAAAAACTGTTTTTT. Translation: CASSSGWAGEKLFF. Looking up the rest from reference TRBV7-2 and TRBJ1-4 gives the full variable domain: GAGVSQSPSNKVTEKGKDVELRCDPISGHTALYWYRQSLGQGLEFLIYFQGNSAPDKSGLPSDRFSAERTGGSVSTLTIQRTQQEDSAVYLCASSSGWAGEKLFFGSGTQLSVL.

This clonotype was seen repeatedly, ten times or more. V is TRBV3-1 and J is TRBJ2-5; 12 bases line up with TRBD2. After removal of 4 bases from V and 4 bases from J, the junction contained 7 bases not matched to a gene. The CDR3 loop spans 16 amino acids. CDR1 is LGHDT and CDR2 is YNNKEL in the germline V gene (reference sequence). CDR3 DNA: TGTGCCAGCAGCCGAACTAGCGGGGGGAATTCAGAGACCCAGTACTTC. As protein: CASSRTSGGNSETQYF.

The chain links TRBV28 to TRBJ1-4, with D possibly matching TRBD1 (6 bases). The CDR3 loop spans 12 amino acids. Germline V gene data show CDR1 as MDHEN and CDR2 as SYDVKM. Trimming stripped 6 bases from V and 11 bases from J, with 13 bases between. CDR3 region: CASRSGANKLFF. The CDR3 region has the DNA TGTGCCAGCAGGTCAGGGGCTAATAAACTGTTTTTT.

A few counts support this clonotype. The chain has TRBV5-1 and TRBJ1-1, with D possibly being TRBD1 (5 bases). V shed 5 bases and J shed 5 bases, with 13 bases lying between them. Germline loops: CDR1 SGHRS, CDR2 YFSETQ. The CDR3 is 13 amino acids. CDR3 coding DNA: TGCGCCAGCAGTGTTCAGGGAGATACTGAAGCTTTCTTT. It specifies CASSVQGDTEAFF.

The rearrangement joins TRBV20-1 to TRBJ2-1; D perhaps matches TRBD1 (6 bases). V shed 4 bases and J shed 8 bases, with 18 bases lying between them. This CDR3 comprises 14 residues. Germline CDR1 is DFQATT and CDR2 is SNEGSKA (reference sequence). CDR3 amino acids: CSATDRSGLYEQFF. The DNA of the CDR3 is TGCAGTGCTACCGACAGGTCAGGGCTCTATGAGCAGTTCTTC.

This clonotype was counted at least ten times. The CDR3 DNA reads TGTGCCAGCAGTGAAAAGTACTCTGGGGCCAACGTCCTGACTTTC. Its translation: CASSEKYSGANVLTF. The chain combines TRBV2 with TRBJ2-6; D uncertain. The length of the CDR3 is 15 residues. With 2 bases removed from V and 0 bases from J, the gap between germline ends came to 5 bases. The V gene's germline CDR1 is SNHLY and CDR2 FYNNEI. The full variable domain, its missing parts supplied by reference TRBV2 and TRBJ2-6, is EPEVTQTPSHQVTQMGQEVILRCVPISNHLYFYWYRQILGQKVEFLVSFYNNEISEKSEIFDDQFSVERPDGSNFTLKIRSTKLEDSAMYFCASSEKYSGANVLTFGAGSRLTVL.

The chain couples TRBV6-5 to TRBJ1-2, with TRBD1 matching over 7 bases. Germline CDR1 reads MNHEY; CDR2 reads SVGAGI. The CDR3 consists of 15 residues. The ends lost 4 bases at V and 3 bases at J; junction bases unmatched: 8. The CDR3 sequence is CASSSTGAPYYGYTF. The CDR3 nucleotides read TGTGCCAGCAGTTCAACAGGGGCGCCATACTATGGCTACACCTTC.